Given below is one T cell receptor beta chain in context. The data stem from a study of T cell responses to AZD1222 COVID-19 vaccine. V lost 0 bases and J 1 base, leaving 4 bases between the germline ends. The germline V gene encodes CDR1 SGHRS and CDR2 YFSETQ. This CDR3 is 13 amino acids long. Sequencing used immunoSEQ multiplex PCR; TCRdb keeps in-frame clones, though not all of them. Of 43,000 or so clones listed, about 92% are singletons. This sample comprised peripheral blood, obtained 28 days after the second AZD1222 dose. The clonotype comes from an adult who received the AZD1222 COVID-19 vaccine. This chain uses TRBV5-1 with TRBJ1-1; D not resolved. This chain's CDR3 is CASSLGWNTEAFF. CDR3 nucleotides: TGCGCCAGCAGCTTGGGGTGGAACACTGAAGCTTTCTTT.